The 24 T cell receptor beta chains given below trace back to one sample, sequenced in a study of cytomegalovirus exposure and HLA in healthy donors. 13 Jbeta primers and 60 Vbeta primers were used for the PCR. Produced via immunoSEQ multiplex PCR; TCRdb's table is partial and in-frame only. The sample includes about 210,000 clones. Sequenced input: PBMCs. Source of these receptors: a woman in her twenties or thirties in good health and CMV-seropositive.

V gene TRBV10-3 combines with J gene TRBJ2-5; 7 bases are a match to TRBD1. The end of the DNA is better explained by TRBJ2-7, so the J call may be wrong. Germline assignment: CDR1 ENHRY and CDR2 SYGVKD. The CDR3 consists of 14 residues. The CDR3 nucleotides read TGTGCCACCTACCCATCAGACAGGGACCACGAGCAGTACTTC. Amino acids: CATYPSDRDHEQYF.

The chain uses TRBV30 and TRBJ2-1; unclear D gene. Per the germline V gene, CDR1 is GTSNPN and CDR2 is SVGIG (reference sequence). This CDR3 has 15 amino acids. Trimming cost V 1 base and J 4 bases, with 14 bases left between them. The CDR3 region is CAWSAPLVRYNEQFF. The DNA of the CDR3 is TGTGCCTGGAGTGCCCCCCTAGTACGATACAATGAGCAGTTCTTC. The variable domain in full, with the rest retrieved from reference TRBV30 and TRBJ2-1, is SQTIHQWPATLVQPVGSPLSLECTVEGTSNPNLYWYRQAAGRGLQLLFYSVGIGQISSEVPQNLSASRPQDRQFILSSKKLLLSDSGFYLCAWSAPLVRYNEQFFGPGTRLTVL.

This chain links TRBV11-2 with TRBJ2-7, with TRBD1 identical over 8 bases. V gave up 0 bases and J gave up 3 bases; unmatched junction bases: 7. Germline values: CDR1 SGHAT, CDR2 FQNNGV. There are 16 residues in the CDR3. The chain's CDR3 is CASSLDIGTGFYEQYF. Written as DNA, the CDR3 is TGTGCCAGCAGCTTAGATATAGGGACAGGATTCTACGAGCAGTACTTC. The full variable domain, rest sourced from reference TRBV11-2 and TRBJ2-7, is EAGVAQSPRYKIIEKRQSVAFWCNPISGHATLYWYQQILGQGPKLLIQFQNNGVVDDSQLPKDRFSAERLKGVDSTLKIQPAKLEDSAVYLCASSLDIGTGFYEQYFGPGTRLTVT.

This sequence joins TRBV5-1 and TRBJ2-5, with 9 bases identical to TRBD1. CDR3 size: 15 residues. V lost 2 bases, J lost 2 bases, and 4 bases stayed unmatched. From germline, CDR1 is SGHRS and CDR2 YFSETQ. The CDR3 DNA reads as TGCGCCAGCAGCTTTACGGGACAGGGACAAGAGACCCAGTACTTC. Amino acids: CASSFTGQGQETQYF. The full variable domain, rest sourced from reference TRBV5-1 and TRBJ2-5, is KAGVTQTPRYLIKTRGQQVTLSCSPISGHRSVSWYQQTPGQGLQFLFEYFSETQRNKGNFPGRFSGRQFSNSRSEMNVSTLELGDSALYLCASSFTGQGQETQYFGPGTRLLVL.

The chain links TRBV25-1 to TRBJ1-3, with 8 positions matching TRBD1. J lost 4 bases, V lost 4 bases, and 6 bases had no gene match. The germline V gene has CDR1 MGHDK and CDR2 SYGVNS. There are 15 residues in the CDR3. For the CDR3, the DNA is TGTGCCAGCAGTGCGCACAGGGGGATGGGAAACACCATATATTTT. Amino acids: CASSAHRGMGNTIYF.

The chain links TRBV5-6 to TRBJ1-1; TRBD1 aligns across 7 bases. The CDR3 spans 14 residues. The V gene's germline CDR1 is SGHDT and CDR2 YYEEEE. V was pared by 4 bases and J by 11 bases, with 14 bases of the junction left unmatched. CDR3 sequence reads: CASSIRQGTRVAFF. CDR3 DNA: TGTGCCAGCAGCATACGACAGGGTACTAGGGTGGCTTTCTTT.

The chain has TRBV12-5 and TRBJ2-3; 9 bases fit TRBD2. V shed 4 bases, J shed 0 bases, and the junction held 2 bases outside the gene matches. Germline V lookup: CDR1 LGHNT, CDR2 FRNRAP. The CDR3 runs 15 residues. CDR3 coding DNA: TGTGCTAGTGGTTATAGCGGGAGTAGCACAGATACGCAGTATTTT. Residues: CASGYSGSSTDTQYF.

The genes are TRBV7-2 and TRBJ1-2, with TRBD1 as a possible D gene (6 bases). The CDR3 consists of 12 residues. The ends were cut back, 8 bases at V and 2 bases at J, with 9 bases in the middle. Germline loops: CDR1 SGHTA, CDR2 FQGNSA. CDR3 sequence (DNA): TGTGCCAGCCACAGGGCAAACTATGGCTACACCTTC. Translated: CASHRANYGYTF. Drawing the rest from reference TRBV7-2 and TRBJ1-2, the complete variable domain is GAGVSQSPSNKVTEKGKDVELRCDPISGHTALYWYRQSLGQGLEFLIYFQGNSAPDKSGLPSDRFSAERTGGSVSTLTIQRTQQEDSAVYLCASHRANYGYTFGSGTRLTVV.

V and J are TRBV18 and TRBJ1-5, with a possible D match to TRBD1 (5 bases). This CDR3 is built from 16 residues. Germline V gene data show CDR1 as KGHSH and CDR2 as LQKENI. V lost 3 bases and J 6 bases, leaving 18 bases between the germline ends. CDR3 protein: CASSPSGGGGRQPQHF. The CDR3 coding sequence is TGTGCCAGCTCACCGTCCGGTGGGGGAGGCCGTCAGCCCCAGCATTTT.

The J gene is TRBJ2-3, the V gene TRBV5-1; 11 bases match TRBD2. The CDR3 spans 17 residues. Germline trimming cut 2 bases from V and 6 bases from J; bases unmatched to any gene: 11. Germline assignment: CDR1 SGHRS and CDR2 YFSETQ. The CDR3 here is CASSLGIAGGPGDTQYF. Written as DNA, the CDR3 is TGCGCCAGCAGCTTAGGGATAGCGGGAGGGCCCGGGGATACGCAGTATTTT.

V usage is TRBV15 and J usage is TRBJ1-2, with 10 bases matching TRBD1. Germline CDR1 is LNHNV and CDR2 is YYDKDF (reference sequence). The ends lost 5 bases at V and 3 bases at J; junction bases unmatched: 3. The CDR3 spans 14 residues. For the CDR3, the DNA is TGTGCCACCAGCGACAGGGGGCTAGACTATGGCTACACCTTC. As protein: CATSDRGLDYGYTF.

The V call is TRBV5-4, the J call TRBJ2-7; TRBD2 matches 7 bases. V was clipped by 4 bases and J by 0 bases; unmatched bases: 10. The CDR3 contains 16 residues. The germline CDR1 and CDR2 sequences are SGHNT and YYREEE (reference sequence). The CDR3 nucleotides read TGTGCCAGCAGCGGGGGAGGGAGGCGGGACTCCTACGAGCAGTACTTC. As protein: CASSGGGRRDSYEQYF.

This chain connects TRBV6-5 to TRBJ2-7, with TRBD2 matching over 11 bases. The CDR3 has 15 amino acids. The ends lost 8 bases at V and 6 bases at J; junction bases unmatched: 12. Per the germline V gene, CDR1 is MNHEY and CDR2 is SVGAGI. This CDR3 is CASQKGTSGSVEQYF. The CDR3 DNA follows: TGTGCCAGCCAAAAGGGCACTAGCGGGAGTGTCGAGCAGTACTTC.

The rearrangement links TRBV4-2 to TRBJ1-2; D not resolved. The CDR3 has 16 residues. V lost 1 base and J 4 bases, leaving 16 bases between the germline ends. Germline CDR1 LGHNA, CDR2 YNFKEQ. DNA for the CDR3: TGTGCCAGCAGCCAAGTCCTTTCCGTCGGGTTCTATGGCTACACCTTC. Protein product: CASSQVLSVGFYGYTF.

CDR3 bases: TGTGCCACCAGCAGAGATAACCAGAGGGCGTACTTC. Its translation: CATSRDNQRAYF. This rearrangement joins TRBV15 to TRBJ2-5, with D possibly TRBD2 on 5 matching bases. Trimming removed 0 bases from V and 13 bases from J, with 12 bases in between. The CDR3 is made up of 12 amino acids. The V gene's germline CDR1 is LNHNV and CDR2 YYDKDF (reference sequence).

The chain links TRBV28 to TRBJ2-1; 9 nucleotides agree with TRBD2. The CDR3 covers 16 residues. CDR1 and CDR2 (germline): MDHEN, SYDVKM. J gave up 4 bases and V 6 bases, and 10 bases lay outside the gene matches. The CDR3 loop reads CASSGLWTSAYNEQFF. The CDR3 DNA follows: TGTGCCAGCAGCGGCCTATGGACTAGCGCTTACAATGAGCAGTTCTTC.

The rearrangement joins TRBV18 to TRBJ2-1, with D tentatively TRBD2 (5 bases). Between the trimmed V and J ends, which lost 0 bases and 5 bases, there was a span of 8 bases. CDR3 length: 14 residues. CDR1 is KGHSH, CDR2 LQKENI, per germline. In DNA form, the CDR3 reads TGTGCCAGCTCACCACCGTGGCGGGACAATGAGCAGTTCTTC. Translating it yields CASSPPWRDNEQFF.

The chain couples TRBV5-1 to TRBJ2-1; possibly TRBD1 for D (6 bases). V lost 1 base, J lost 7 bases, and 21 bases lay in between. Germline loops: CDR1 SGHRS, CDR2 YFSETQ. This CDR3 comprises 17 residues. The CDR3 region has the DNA TGCGCCAGCAGCTTGACTCCTACAGGGTTAGGGTTAAATGAGCAGTTCTTC. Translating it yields CASSLTPTGLGLNEQFF.

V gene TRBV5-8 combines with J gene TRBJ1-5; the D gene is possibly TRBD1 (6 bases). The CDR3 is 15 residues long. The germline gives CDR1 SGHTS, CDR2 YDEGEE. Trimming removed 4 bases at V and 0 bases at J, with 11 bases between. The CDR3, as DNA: TGTGCCAGCAGCCCCGGACAGCATAGCAATCAGCCCCAGCATTTT. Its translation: CASSPGQHSNQPQHF. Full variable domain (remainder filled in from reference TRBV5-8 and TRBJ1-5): EAGVTQSPTHLIKTRGQQATLRCSPISGHTSVYWYQQALGLGLQFLLWYDEGEERNRGNFPPRFSGRQFPNYSSELNVNALELEDSALYLCASSPGQHSNQPQHFGDGTRLSIL.

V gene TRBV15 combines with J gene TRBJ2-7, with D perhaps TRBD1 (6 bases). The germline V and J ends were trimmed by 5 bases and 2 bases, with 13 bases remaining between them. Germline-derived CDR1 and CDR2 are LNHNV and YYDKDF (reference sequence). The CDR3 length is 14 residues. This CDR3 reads CATSLRQGPYEQYF. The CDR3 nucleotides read TGTGCCACCAGCCTCCGGCAGGGGCCCTACGAGCAGTACTTC.

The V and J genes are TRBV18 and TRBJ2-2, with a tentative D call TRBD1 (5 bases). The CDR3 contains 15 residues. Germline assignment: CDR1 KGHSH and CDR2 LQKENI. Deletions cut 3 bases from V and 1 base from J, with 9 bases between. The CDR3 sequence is CASSPSQGNTGELFF. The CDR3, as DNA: TGTGCCAGCTCACCTTCCCAGGGGAACACCGGGGAGCTGTTTTTT.

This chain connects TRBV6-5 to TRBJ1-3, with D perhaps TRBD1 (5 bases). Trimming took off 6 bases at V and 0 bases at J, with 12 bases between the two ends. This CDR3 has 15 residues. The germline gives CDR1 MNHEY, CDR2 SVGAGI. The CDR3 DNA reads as TGTGCCAGCAGACGACAGCCCAGCTCTGGAAACACCATATATTTT. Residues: CASRRQPSSGNTIYF.

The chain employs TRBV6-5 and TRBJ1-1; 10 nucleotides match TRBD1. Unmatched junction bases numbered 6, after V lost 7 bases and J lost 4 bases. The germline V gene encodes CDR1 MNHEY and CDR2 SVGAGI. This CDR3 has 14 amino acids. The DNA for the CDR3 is TGTGCCAGCACCGACAGGGGGCTAAGCACTGAAGCTTTCTTT. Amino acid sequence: CASTDRGLSTEAFF.

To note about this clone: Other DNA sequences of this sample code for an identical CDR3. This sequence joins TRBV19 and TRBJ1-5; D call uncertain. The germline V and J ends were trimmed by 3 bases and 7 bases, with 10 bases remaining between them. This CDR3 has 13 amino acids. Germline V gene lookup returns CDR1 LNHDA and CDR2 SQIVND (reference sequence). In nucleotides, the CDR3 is TGTGCCAGTAGTATCTCGGGAAGCCAGCCCCAGCATTTT. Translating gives CASSISGSQPQHF.